This T cell receptor (beta chain) derives from a study of blood T cell repertoires in COVID-19 (dated by TCRdb to the early 2020s). Background for the entire study: Samples covering the acute and convalescent phases of COVID-19 were provided by collaborators in the United States, Italy and Spain. The prospective study material was composed of cDNA or gDNA derived from T cells, B-cell-depleted T cells, or PBMCs. Subjects who had been exposed to COVID-19, were actively infected with it, or had recovered from it provided the deeply sampled blood TCRbeta repertoires that made up the dataset. The repertoires were released in a freely available public database meant as a resource for research on the immune response to SARS-CoV-2. Samples were obtained from the ongoing ImmuneRACE study (first 160 participants) and from 1,254 subjects provided by 6 global collaborators. Nearly every sample came with metadata listing a de-identified subject ID, COVID-19 status, age in years and sex. Where HLA class I and class II types were available, the types were taken from metadata supplied by the sample provider, not from assay-based typing.

Turning to this clone: This receptor's antigen is unknown. Qualities for individual bases were not recorded, and no much larger clone is one base off.

Collaborating institutions collected whole blood in K2EDTA tubes following their own protocols. For TCRbeta analysis, collaborators shipped samples in one of three forms: frozen whole blood, isolated PBMCs, or DNA extracted from either of those sample types. Study-wide conclusions, independent of this receptor: The quantity of clinical and demographic metadata differed by source and by participant and was supplied without curation.

Sequences KGHDR (CDR1) and SFDVKD (CDR2) are obtained from the germline V gene. Trimming takes 9 bases off V and 0 bases off J; junction bases not matched to a gene: 2. The CDR3 runs 13 amino acids, cysteine and phenylalanine included. Only the CDR3 part of the read is kept: 39 bases, read in frame from the first base. TCRbeta CDR3 regions were amplified from genomic DNA using the immunoSEQ Assay, a bias-controlled multiplex PCR. In the authors' own workflow: Within the assay, amplification of reference gene primers was used to estimate how many nucleated cells each sample contained. To quantify the absolute abundance of each unique TCRbeta CDR3 rearrangement, sequence reads were collapsed and filtered. For each sample, productive Simpson clonality was calculated as the square root of Simpson's diversity index over productive rearrangements. TCRdb obtained this table from immuneACCESS and retained in-frame rearrangements with V and J assigned. These tables miss some clones; where compared with another copy, unresolved V genes account for less than half of the shortfall, and the remainder is unexplained. V and J calls and clone size are those listed in that table; D and trimming were worked out from the DNA. The sample contains over 200,000 clones, about three quarters of them found a single time. The top ten constitute 3% to 3.5% of the sample.

The source of this sequence is a woman older than 75 with acute or convalescent COVID-19. The chain couples TRBV24-1 to TRBJ2-3; TRBD1 matches 7 bases in the middle. The specimen was peripheral blood. The CDR3 reads as follows: CATGGQSTDTQYF. In nucleotide form, the sequence is TGTGCCACCGGGGGACAGAGCACAGATACGCAGTATTTT.